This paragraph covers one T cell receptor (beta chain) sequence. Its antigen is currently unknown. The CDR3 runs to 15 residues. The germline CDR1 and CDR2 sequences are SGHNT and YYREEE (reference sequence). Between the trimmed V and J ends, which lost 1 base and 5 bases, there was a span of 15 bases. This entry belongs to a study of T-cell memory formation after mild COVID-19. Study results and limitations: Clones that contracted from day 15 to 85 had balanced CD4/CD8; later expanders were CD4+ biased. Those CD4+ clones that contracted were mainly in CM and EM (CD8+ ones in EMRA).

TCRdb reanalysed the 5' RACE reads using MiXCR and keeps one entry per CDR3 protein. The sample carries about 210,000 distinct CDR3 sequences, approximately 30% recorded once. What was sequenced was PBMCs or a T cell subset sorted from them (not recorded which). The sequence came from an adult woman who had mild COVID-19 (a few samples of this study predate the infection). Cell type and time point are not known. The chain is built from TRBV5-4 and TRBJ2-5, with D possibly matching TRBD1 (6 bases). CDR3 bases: TGTGCCAGCAGCTTGCCTTCACAGGGTCGGGAGACCCAGTACTTC. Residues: CASSLPSQGRETQYF.